What follows is one T cell receptor beta chain and its context. What it binds is unknown. V gave up 3 bases and J gave up 7 bases, with 10 bases separating them. In germline, CDR1 is DFQATT, CDR2 SNEGSKA (reference sequence). The CDR3 length is 13 residues. These data originate in a study of T-cell memory formation after mild COVID-19. Study information: There were largely donor-specific TCR clusters.

Study findings and constraints: Later expanders leaned toward CD4+, whereas clones contracting from day 15 to 85 were balanced CD4/CD8. Clones that contracted clustered mainly in CM and EM if CD4+ and in EMRA if CD8+.

The TCR alpha and TCR beta cDNA libraries, bearing sample barcodes and UMIs, were generated by 5'RACE using constant-segment primers. TCRdb ran MiXCR on the 5' RACE reads and lists one entry per CDR3 protein. The data show 550,000 to 600,000 distinct CDR3 sequences, around a sixth seen once. Sequencing was carried out using PBMCs or a T cell subset sorted from them (not recorded which). The V gene is TRBV20-1, the J gene TRBJ1-6; D is uncertain. This receptor was identified in an adult woman who had mild COVID-19 (a few samples of this study predate the infection). Cell type and time point are not known. The CDR3 sequence is CSASRARNSPLHF. The CDR3 bases are TGCAGTGCTAGTCGGGCACGGAATTCACCCCTCCACTTT.